This TCR beta chain was obtained from a study of T cell responses to AZD1222 COVID-19 vaccine. The repertoire was sequenced with immunoSEQ multiplex PCR; TCRdb's copy has only in-frame clones and lacks some. The profile shows some 140,000 clones, approximately 91% of them singletons. The CDR3 is 16 residues long. V was pared by 0 bases and J by 6 bases, with 10 bases of the junction left unmatched. Germline CDR1 and CDR2: GTSNPN and SVGIG (reference sequence). The clonotype comes from an adult in good health. The chain links TRBV30 to TRBJ1-4, with 7 bases lining up with TRBD1. Sequenced here: peripheral blood, sampled on day 0 of AZD1222 vaccination. Written as DNA, the CDR3 is TGTGCCTGGAGTGTTGGAGGGGGCCTTAACCATGAAAAACTGTTTTTT. This codes for CAWSVGGGLNHEKLFF. Based on the CDR3 plus reference TRBV30 and TRBJ1-4, the full variable domain is SQTIHQWPATLVQPVGSPLSLECTVEGTSNPNLYWYRQAAGRGLQLLFYSVGIGQISSEVPQNLSASRPQDRQFILSSKKLLLSDSGFYLCAWSVGGGLNHEKLFFGSGTQLSVL.